This passage covers 28 T cell receptor beta chains from one sample sequenced in a study of cytomegalovirus exposure and HLA in healthy donors. 13 Jbeta primers and 60 Vbeta primers were used for the PCR. Using immunoSEQ multiplex PCR, the repertoire was profiled, and TCRdb retains in-frame clones only, with some absent. This table holds more than 100,000 clones, 55% to 75% found once. Sequenced material: PBMCs. The receptors here all came from a woman in her thirties or forties in good health and CMV-seropositive.

The chain combines TRBV6-1 with TRBJ1-2; a possible D gene is TRBD1 (5 bases). The CDR3 totals 16 residues. The germline V gene encodes CDR1 MNHNS and CDR2 SASEGT. V lost 2 bases and J 4 bases, leaving 17 bases between the germline ends. DNA for the CDR3: TGTGCCAGCAGTGAAAGGGCAGGGAGGGAGGGCTATGGCTACACCTTC. This translates into CASSERAGREGYGYTF.

This clone was seen a few times. The chain has TRBV5-1 and TRBJ2-1, with D possibly being TRBD2 (6 bases). CDR1 SGHRS and CDR2 YFSETQ come from the germline V gene. V lost 1 base to trimming and J lost 0 bases, with 14 bases between them. This CDR3 has 17 amino acids. The CDR3 DNA is TGCGCCAGCAGCTTGTGGGTTAGGCGGGACTCCTACAATGAGCAGTTCTTC. Protein sequence: CASSLWVRRDSYNEQFF. The entire variable domain, with the rest obtained from reference TRBV5-1 and TRBJ2-1, is as follows: KAGVTQTPRYLIKTRGQQVTLSCSPISGHRSVSWYQQTPGQGLQFLFEYFSETQRNKGNFPGRFSGRQFSNSRSEMNVSTLELGDSALYLCASSLWVRRDSYNEQFFGPGTRLTVL.

The chain employs TRBV25-1 and TRBJ1-6; no clear D gene. Germline CDR1 reads MGHDK; CDR2 reads SYGVNS. This CDR3 is 15 amino acids long. V shed 1 base and J shed 7 bases, with 11 bases lying between them. The CDR3 is CASSESRGTNSPLHF. In DNA, the CDR3 is TGTGCCAGCAGTGAATCCCGGGGTACAAATTCACCCCTCCACTTT.

CDR3 protein: CASSGQGANYGYTF. The CDR3 DNA reads as TGTGCCAGCAGCGGACAGGGGGCCAACTATGGCTACACCTTC. This rearrangement joins TRBV2 to TRBJ1-2; 11 nucleotides match TRBD1. This CDR3 comprises 14 residues. V was clipped by 6 bases and J by 2 bases; unmatched bases: 2. Per the germline V gene, CDR1 is SNHLY and CDR2 is FYNNEI.

The CDR3 loop is CASSVALTENTEAFF. CDR3 sequence (DNA): TGTGCCAGCAGCGTAGCCTTGACAGAGAACACTGAAGCTTTCTTT. The J gene is TRBJ1-1, the V gene TRBV9, with D possibly TRBD1 on 5 matching bases. The ends were cut back, 0 bases at V and 1 base at J, with 10 bases in the middle. The CDR3 runs to 15 residues. CDR1 is SGDLS, CDR2 YYNGEE, per germline.

This chain joins TRBV10-3 and TRBJ2-6; TRBD2 agrees at 9 bases. The CDR3 spans 16 residues. Germline lookup yields CDR1 ENHRY and CDR2 SYGVKD. Trimming cost V 4 bases and J 0 bases; bases outside gene matches: 1. As DNA, the CDR3 is TGTGCCATCAGTGTAGCGGGGGTCTCTGGGGCCAACGTCCTGACTTTC. This codes for CAISVAGVSGANVLTF.

This clone was seen once. This chain uses TRBV5-6 with TRBJ1-4; D is ambiguous. The CDR3 has 18 amino acids. CDR1 is SGHDT and CDR2 is YYEEEE in the germline V gene. Deletions cut 4 bases from V and 5 bases from J, with 24 bases between. CDR3 sequence (DNA): TGTGCCAGCAGCGAGTCCTGGAGGTCCAGGACGGTGAATGAAAAACTGTTTTTT. Residues: CASSESWRSRTVNEKLFF.

The rearrangement uses TRBV5-6 and TRBJ2-2, with D maybe TRBD2 (5 bases). V lost 3 bases to trimming and J lost 3 bases, with 18 bases between them. Germline CDR1 is SGHDT and CDR2 is YYEEEE. CDR3 length: 17 amino acids. CDR3 region: CASSSLLGWGDTGELFF. The CDR3 coding sequence is TGTGCCAGCAGCTCCCTCCTAGGATGGGGAGACACCGGGGAGCTGTTTTTT.

V usage is TRBV10-3 and J usage is TRBJ1-2, with 8 bases that match TRBD1. V lost 2 bases to trimming and J lost 4 bases; unmatched junction nucleotides: 9. This CDR3 has 16 amino acids. Germline assignment: CDR1 ENHRY and CDR2 SYGVKD. The DNA for the CDR3 is TGTGCCATCAGTGAGCAGGGGGCGAGTCGATTCTATGGCTACACCTTC. Amino acid sequence: CAISEQGASRFYGYTF.

The J gene is TRBJ1-4, the V gene TRBV6-1; D is ambiguous. V shed 4 bases and J shed 8 bases, with 14 bases lying between them. This CDR3 region has 14 residues. Germline values: CDR1 MNHNS, CDR2 SASEGT. CDR3 sequence reads: CASSVIYFEEKLFF. CDR3 bases: TGTGCCAGCAGTGTGATCTACTTCGAGGAAAAACTGTTTTTT.

The chain couples TRBV7-9 to TRBJ1-4; D is possibly TRBD1 (6 bases). The CDR3 runs 14 residues. Germline V lookup: CDR1 SEHNR, CDR2 FQNEAQ (reference sequence). V was cut by 5 bases and J by 4 bases, with 11 bases left in between. For the CDR3, the DNA is TGTGCCAGCAGCGTCTGGGACAATAATGAAAAACTGTTTTTT. Its protein is CASSVWDNNEKLFF.

This clone was recorded only once. The J gene is TRBJ1-1, the V gene TRBV18; the D gene is possibly TRBD1 (6 bases). The CDR3 length is 13 residues. V dropped 6 bases and J dropped 4 bases, with 12 bases sitting between them. In germline, CDR1 is KGHSH, CDR2 LQKENI. The CDR3 spells CASSPMDSTEAFF. CDR3 sequence (DNA): TGTGCCAGCTCTCCGATGGACAGCACTGAAGCTTTCTTT.

The chain recombines TRBV10-3 with TRBJ1-3, with 7 nucleotides matching TRBD1. Germline CDR1 is ENHRY and CDR2 is SYGVKD. The V gene end was trimmed by 4 bases and the J gene end by 3 bases; junction bases not matched to a gene: 3. The CDR3 extends over 14 amino acids. CDR3: CAISVGGDGNTIYF. The CDR3 coding sequence is TGTGCCATCAGTGTAGGGGGCGATGGAAACACCATATATTTT.

V usage is TRBV5-4 and J usage is TRBJ2-7, with 10 bases that match TRBD1. The V and J ends lost 4 bases and 3 bases, in that order; junction bases with no gene match: 7. The germline gives CDR1 SGHNT, CDR2 YYREEE (reference sequence). CDR3 length equals 15 residues. CDR3 sequence reads: CASSAGGQGFYEQYF. Written as DNA, the CDR3 is TGTGCCAGCAGCGCGGGGGGACAGGGGTTCTACGAGCAGTACTTC.

The chain combines TRBV4-3 with TRBJ2-7; TRBD2 aligns across 14 bases. Germline loops: CDR1 LGHNA, CDR2 YSLEER. The CDR3 has 15 residues. V was clipped by 3 bases and J by 4 bases; unmatched bases: 2. Here the CDR3 DNA reads TGCGCCAGCAGCCAGGGGACTAGCGGGGGTTACGAGCAGTACTTC. It specifies CASSQGTSGGYEQYF.

There are a few counts of this clone. V is TRBV18 and J is TRBJ1-1, with 8 bases fitting TRBD1. From germline, CDR1 is KGHSH and CDR2 LQKENI. With 3 bases clipped from V and 4 bases from J, the junction kept 10 bases outside the gene matches. The CDR3 spans 16 residues. CDR3: CASSPGRGLWGTEAFF. CDR3 nucleotide sequence: TGTGCCAGCTCACCGGGCAGGGGGCTGTGGGGCACTGAAGCTTTCTTT.

V usage is TRBV27 and J usage is TRBJ2-4; no clear D. Looked up from germline, CDR1 is MNHEY and CDR2 is SMNVEV (reference sequence). This CDR3 region has 13 residues. V was clipped by 7 bases and J by 3 bases, with 10 bases between them. The CDR3 loop is CASTSNGKNIQYF. Here the CDR3 DNA reads TGTGCCAGCACCTCGAACGGCAAAAACATTCAGTACTTC.

This clone has just one count. The chain joins TRBV10-3 to TRBJ1-1; D is ambiguous. Germline V gives CDR1 ENHRY, CDR2 SYGVKD. Trimming removed 3 bases at V and 0 bases at J, with 5 bases between. The CDR3 has 13 amino acids. The CDR3 spells CAISDRLNTEAFF. CDR3 coding DNA: TGTGCCATCAGTGACAGGCTGAACACTGAAGCTTTCTTT.

This clone was seen only once. This chain connects TRBV5-1 to TRBJ1-4, with D possibly TRBD1 on 6 matching bases. Germline V gene data show CDR1 as SGHRS and CDR2 as YFSETQ. The CDR3 loop spans 14 amino acids. V was clipped by 1 base and J by 7 bases, with 11 bases between them. The CDR3 DNA follows: TGCGCCAGCAGCTTGCAGGGGTTCGGTGAAAAACTGTTTTTT. Translated, it gives CASSLQGFGEKLFF.

The chain couples TRBV7-9 to TRBJ1-5, with D unresolved. The V and J ends lost 3 bases and 5 bases respectively, with 17 bases between them. This CDR3 is 16 amino acids long. The germline gives CDR1 SEHNR, CDR2 FQNEAQ (reference sequence). The CDR3 DNA reads TGTGCCAGCAGCTTCGGTTCCGGCAGCGCGGATCAGCCCCAGCATTTT. This sequence encodes CASSFGSGSADQPQHF.

V gene TRBV7-2 combines with J gene TRBJ1-1, with 10 bases lining up with TRBD1. From germline, CDR1 is SGHTA and CDR2 FQGNSA. Trimming removed 3 bases from V and 2 bases from J; junction bases left unmatched: 6. This CDR3 comprises 16 residues. This CDR3 reads CASSLGQGKGNTEAFF. CDR3 bases: TGTGCCAGCAGCTTGGGACAGGGGAAGGGTAACACTGAAGCTTTCTTT.

The chain employs TRBV6-1 and TRBJ1-2; a possible D gene is TRBD1 (6 bases). The germline V gene has CDR1 MNHNS and CDR2 SASEGT. This CDR3 has 14 amino acids. Between the trimmed V and J ends, which lost 1 base and 4 bases, there was a span of 10 bases. CDR3 protein: CASSEDRRGYGYTF. CDR3 nucleotide sequence: TGTGCCAGCAGTGAAGACCGCAGGGGCTATGGCTACACCTTC.

This chain links TRBV7-9 with TRBJ1-2; a possible D gene is TRBD1 (5 bases). CDR1 and CDR2 (germline): SEHNR, FQNEAQ (reference sequence). The CDR3 is made up of 15 amino acids. Trimming left V 5 bases short and J 8 bases short, with 21 bases between. The CDR3 DNA reads TGTGCCAGCAGCCTAGGGGTGGGAGGGAACCACGGCTACACCTTC. Residues: CASSLGVGGNHGYTF.

The rearrangement uses TRBV18 and TRBJ1-5; 9 bases align to TRBD1. The CDR3 totals 15 residues. CDR1 and CDR2 (germline): KGHSH, LQKENI. V shed 4 bases and J 5 bases; nucleotides not matched to a gene: 6. CDR3 amino acids: CASSLGTGLHQPQHF. CDR3 sequence (DNA): TGTGCCAGCTCACTTGGGACAGGGCTGCATCAGCCCCAGCATTTT.

This sequence joins TRBV7-9 and TRBJ1-4; D is undetermined. Between the trimmed V and J ends, which lost 6 bases and 12 bases, there was a span of 17 bases. The CDR3 length is 13 residues. Germline loops: CDR1 SEHNR, CDR2 FQNEAQ (reference sequence). This chain's CDR3 is CASRESPSEELFF. In DNA form, the CDR3 reads TGTGCCAGCAGGGAGAGCCCATCTGAGGAACTGTTTTTT.

This clone was seen only a few times. V and J are TRBV4-3 and TRBJ1-2, with unresolved D. Trimming stripped 1 base from V and 1 base from J, with 10 bases between. The germline V gene has CDR1 LGHNA and CDR2 YSLEER. This CDR3 has 15 amino acids. CDR3 sequence (DNA): TGCGCCAGCAGCCAAGTGGGTCAGGATAACTATGGCTACACCTTC. It specifies CASSQVGQDNYGYTF.

The chain has TRBV9 and TRBJ2-3; 7 nucleotides line up with TRBD2. Germline V gives CDR1 SGDLS, CDR2 YYNGEE. V lost 4 bases and J lost 0; bases outside the gene matches: 2. The CDR3 is 14 residues long. CDR3 nucleotides: TGTGCCAGCAGCCGGGGGGAAAGCACAGATACGCAGTATTTT. Its protein is CASSRGESTDTQYF.

This clone showed up just a few times. V usage is TRBV9 and J usage is TRBJ1-1; D unclear. The CDR3 has 17 amino acids. V was shortened by 4 bases and J by 3 bases, with 22 bases between the two germline ends. Germline CDR1 SGDLS, CDR2 YYNGEE. Here the CDR3 DNA reads TGTGCCAGCAGCCCGAATCGGGGAGACATTCGGGACACTGAAGCTTTCTTT. Translation: CASSPNRGDIRDTEAFF.